This TCR beta chain was recorded in a study of T cells in Graves' hyperthyroidism and ophthalmopathy (dated by TCRdb to the late 2010s). With regard to the full study: Peripheral blood samples were taken at the time of initial diagnosis, prior to any treatment. To identify TCR V-J signatures that set the groups apart, the researchers used a discovery cohort of about a hundred patients, made up of 43 with Graves' ophthalmopathy and 55 to 65 with stable Graves' hyperthyroidism. An independent validation cohort of 18 to 20 hyperthyroidism patients and some 15 patients who later progressed to ophthalmopathy tested prospective prediction of ophthalmopathy. The 75 to 100 discovery patients were divided at random into training and test sets in a 7:3 ratio. In addition, the study compared T-cell repertoires in thyroid tissue and in blood from over 5 Graves' hyperthyroidism patients. After sampling, hyperthyroidism patients received methimazole starting at 30 mg daily, and ophthalmopathy patients received high-dose intravenous methylprednisolone. The paper reports TCR Vbeta CDR3 sequencing of over 130 peripheral blood samples: some 41 ophthalmopathy, 70 to 85 hyperthyroidism and 17 progressor patients.

In the ophthalmopathy patients, disease was moderately to severely active, with a Clinical Activity Score of 3 or more, a NOSPECS grade of 4 or more, and a duration of less than 3 months. The study excluded patients with uncontrolled infections, other autoimmune diseases, pregnancy or lactation. Diagnoses relied on clinical symptoms, serum thyroxine and TRAb, thyroid ultrasound and orbital computed tomography. PBMCs were isolated from around 10 ml of fresh peripheral blood by Ficoll-Paque density gradient centrifugation. Trizol reagent was used to extract total RNA, and RNA quality was then checked on an Agilent 2100 Bioanalyzer. Study-level results and caveats: Most expanded thyroid clonotypes (frequency above 0.001) were also detected in blood, a finding suggesting that blood repertoires may reflect thyroid immune responses. No statistical method was used to set the sample size in advance, and investigators knew the group allocation. In validation, the model predicted progression to ophthalmopathy with 55% to 71% sensitivity and around 72% specificity, a median of around 6.6 months before onset. In cross-validation, a model built on a 13 V-J signature told ophthalmopathy apart from stable hyperthyroidism with just under 90% sensitivity and approximately 84% specificity, and in testing the same model reached 80%/75%.

The TCR beta CDR3 regions were amplified from RNA transcripts. For the first round of RT-PCR on the TCR CDR3, the HTBI primer set was used together with the Qiagen OneStep RT-PCR kit. Libraries were constructed in a second round of multiplex PCR, after which size selection and purification were performed. Libraries were sequenced paired-end with 100 bp reads on an Illumina HiSeq2000. From the authors' description of their analysis: SOAPnuke was used to process the raw data, throwing out any read that contained adapters or uncalled bases, had a mean Phred below 15, or lacked an exact constant-primer or identifier match. High-quality paired reads were merged with COPE v1.2.5, and unique nucleotide sequences were defined as clonotypes. MiTCR v1.1 was used to align the clonotypes against IMGT TRBV, TRBD and TRBJ reference segments. The analysis included only V-J combinations with a frequency above 0.0001, which together covered 98% to 99.2% of the repertoires. The TCS score was defined as F50 (clonal expansion) divided by E x V (chaos), with BLOSUM62-based TCRdist calculated between CDR3 peptides within each V-J. Welch's t-statistics and random forest reduced some 510 V-J features to roughly 13, which were used in a naive Bayes classifier (R e1071). Using fastp trimming at Q25 and MiXCR clonotype assembly, TCRdb reanalyzed the public sequencing data and kept in-frame beta chains. Each entry merges the rows of one CDR3 protein and shows their most common DNA and genes. The V and J calls and clone size come from TCRdb's table, not from the authors' own analysis. The sample table lists 250,000 to 300,000 distinct CDR3 sequences, 15% to 20% of them with a count of one. Less than 40% of the sample rests with the top ten.

As concerns this clonotype: No antigen is known for it. No qualities accompany the bases; no much larger clone lies one base away.

The junction shows trimming of 5 bases on V and 2 bases on J, and the gene matches do not reach 3 bases of it. Its CDR3 holds 15 amino acids, cysteine through phenylalanine. Only CDR3 DNA is held: 45 bases, read in frame from base 1. From the germline V gene, CDR1 is SGHTA and CDR2 is FQGTGA. The specimen sequenced was blood. This TCR came from a man aged 50 or older with Graves' ophthalmopathy. The chain uses TRBV7-3 and TRBJ2-6, and TRBD1 matches 7 of the central bases. The CDR3 corresponds to CASSEQGAGANVLTF. DNA sequence: TGTGCCAGCAGCGAGCAGGGGGCTGGGGCCAACGTCCTGACTTTC.